Below, 25 T cell receptor beta chains from the same sample are listed, as sequenced in a study of cytomegalovirus exposure and HLA in healthy donors (dated by TCRdb to about 2017). Library method: the immunoSEQ multiplex PCR assay. For the multiplex PCR, a mixture combining 60 forward primers for TCR Vbeta segments and 13 reverse primers for TCR Jbeta segments was used. Drawn from immuneACCESS, this table holds only the in-frame rearrangements with V and J called that TCRdb kept. Clones are partly lost; checked studies trace under half to an unresolved V gene and leave the rest unexplained. This sample comprises around 110,000 clones, around 66% of them detected only once. The ten largest account for 1.5% to 1.7% of the sample. The specimen sequenced was PBMCs. The receptors stem from a man aged 18 to 30 in good health and CMV-seronegative.

This clone showed up just once. The chain recombines TRBV10-1 with TRBJ2-2; TRBD2 agrees at 14 bases. Germline trimming cut 6 bases from V and 7 bases from J; bases unmatched to any gene: 4. The length of the CDR3 is 15 residues. Per the germline V gene, CDR1 is WNHNN and CDR2 is SYGVQD (reference sequence). The CDR3 sequence: CASSGLAGGDGELFF. CDR3 DNA sequence: TGCGCCAGCAGCGGACTAGCGGGAGGAGACGGGGAGCTGTTTTTT.

This rearrangement joins TRBV7-2 to TRBJ1-5; maybe TRBD1 (5 bases). Germline CDR1 reads SGHTA; CDR2 reads FQGNSA. The V gene lost 3 bases and the J gene lost 5 bases, with 11 bases spanning the gap. The CDR3 runs to 14 residues. The CDR3 DNA reads TGTGCCAGCAGCTTTCAAGGGGTTGATCAGCCCCAGCATTTT. Amino acid sequence: CASSFQGVDQPQHF. The variable domain in full, with the rest retrieved from reference TRBV7-2 and TRBJ1-5, is GAGVSQSPSNKVTEKGKDVELRCDPISGHTALYWYRQSLGQGLEFLIYFQGNSAPDKSGLPSDRFSAERTGGSVSTLTIQRTQQEDSAVYLCASSFQGVDQPQHFGDGTRLSIL.

In its sample, this clone was seen a few times. The V and J genes are TRBV4-1 and TRBJ2-7; TRBD1 aligns across 7 bases. The CDR3 sequence is 14 residues long. In germline, CDR1 is MGHRA, CDR2 YSYEKL. V trimming: 4 bases; J trimming: 6 bases; junction bases outside the gene matches: 9. CDR3 loop: CASSPLQGLSEQYF. The DNA for the CDR3 is TGCGCCAGCAGCCCCTTACAGGGGCTAAGCGAGCAGTACTTC.

The chain has TRBV9 and TRBJ2-2; no reliable D call. Germline V gene data show CDR1 as SGDLS and CDR2 as YYNGEE. V lost 0 bases, J lost 0 bases, and 12 bases lay in between. The length of the CDR3 is 17 residues. The CDR3 nucleotides read TGTGCCAGCAGCGTAGTGGCGGCGGATGCGAACACCGGGGAGCTGTTTTTT. Residues: CASSVVAADANTGELFF.

The chain joins TRBV14 to TRBJ1-1; D gene uncertain. Germline V gene sequence: CDR1 SGHDN, CDR2 FVKESK. The CDR3 sequence is 13 residues long. Trimming took 3 bases from V and 2 from J, leaving 7 bases between them. CDR3 loop: CASSHFSNTEAFF. Here the CDR3 DNA reads TGTGCCAGCAGCCATTTTTCAAACACTGAAGCTTTCTTT.

The CDR3, as DNA: TGTGCCAGCAGCTTAGCTGGGACACAAAAGGGCGATGAGCAGTTCTTC. Its protein product is CASSLAGTQKGDEQFF. The chain couples TRBV7-9 to TRBJ2-1, with a weak D call TRBD1 (6 bases). V was shortened by 0 bases and J by 8 bases, with 17 bases between the two germline ends. Germline values: CDR1 SEHNR, CDR2 FQNEAQ (reference sequence). The CDR3 is 16 residues long.

V usage is TRBV4-3 and J usage is TRBJ1-6; tentatively, D is TRBD1 (5 bases). Germline V gene sequence: CDR1 LGHNA, CDR2 YSLEER. V was pared by 0 bases and J by 5 bases, with 11 bases between. CDR3 length: 16 amino acids. In DNA, the CDR3 is TGCGCCAGCAGCCAAGATAGCCAGGGCCATAATTCACCCCTCCACTTT. The encoded protein is CASSQDSQGHNSPLHF.

Comment on this clone: The sample carries other DNA sequences with the same CDR3. The CDR3 bases are TGCAGCGCCCAGGGGCAAACCTACGAGCAGTACTTC. Translating gives CSAQGQTYEQYF. The rearrangement joins TRBV29-1 to TRBJ2-7; the D gene is possibly TRBD1 (6 bases). The CDR3 sequence is 12 residues long. With 7 bases removed from V and 2 bases from J, the gap between germline ends came to 12 bases. Per germline, CDR1 SQVTM and CDR2 ANQGSEA.

This clone was counted a few times. The chain couples TRBV29-1 to TRBJ1-1; D remains unclear. Germline V gives CDR1 SQVTM, CDR2 ANQGSEA. Trimming pared 8 bases from V and 6 bases from J, leaving 13 bases between. The CDR3 consists of 11 residues. DNA of the CDR3: TGCAGCATAGCCGGCTGGGCTGAAGCTTTCTTT. Its protein is CSIAGWAEAFF.

The chain combines TRBV7-9 with TRBJ2-3, with 8 bases lining up with TRBD1. Trimming removed 4 bases from V and 3 bases from J; junction bases left unmatched: 18. This CDR3 has 19 amino acids. CDR1 SEHNR and CDR2 FQNEAQ come from the germline V gene (reference sequence). The CDR3: CASSSPHRSDRARTDTQYF. For the CDR3, the DNA is TGTGCCAGCAGCTCGCCCCACCGTTCGGACAGGGCCAGGACAGATACGCAGTATTTT.

The chain carries TRBV23-1 and TRBJ2-7; perhaps TRBD2 as D (5 bases). TRBV23-1 is an open reading frame, and its role is uncertain. CDR3 length: 16 amino acids. V lost 1 base and J 2 bases, leaving 15 bases between the germline ends. Here the CDR3 reads CASSQFVGIPPYEQYF. DNA for the CDR3: TGCGCCAGCAGTCAATTTGTCGGGATTCCCCCCTACGAGCAGTACTTC.

This clone was counted between two and nine times. This chain uses TRBV20-1 with TRBJ2-1; D is ambiguous. The V and J ends lost 2 bases and 13 bases respectively, with 12 bases between them. Germline V lookup: CDR1 DFQATT, CDR2 SNEGSKA (reference sequence). The length of the CDR3 is 11 residues. The CDR3 region is CSARPEVLQFF. For the CDR3, the DNA is TGCAGTGCTAGACCCGAGGTTTTACAGTTCTTC.

The gene calls are TRBV9 and TRBJ1-2, with D maybe TRBD1 (5 bases). CDR1 is SGDLS and CDR2 is YYNGEE in the germline V gene. The CDR3 loop spans 16 amino acids. The germline V and J ends were trimmed by 1 base and 4 bases, with 17 bases remaining between them. The CDR3 region is CASSVRPRARFYGYTF. CDR3 bases: TGTGCCAGCAGCGTAAGGCCCAGGGCCCGTTTCTATGGCTACACCTTC.

This clone was counted between two and nine times. This chain connects TRBV28 to TRBJ2-7, with 9 bases lining up with TRBD1. This CDR3 comprises 15 residues. Germline CDR1 is MDHEN and CDR2 is SYDVKM. The V segment lost 8 bases and the J segment 1 base; nucleotides outside the gene matches: 9. The CDR3 bases are TGTGCCAGCCGTCGGACAGGGGAGAAATCCTACGAGCAGTACTTC. Translated: CASRRTGEKSYEQYF.

Of note for this clone: The identical CDR3 is also encoded by other nucleotide sequences in the sample. The rearrangement uses TRBV2 and TRBJ2-3, with 8 nucleotides matching TRBD2. V dropped 8 bases and J dropped 6; count of bases not matched to a gene: 16. Germline assignment: CDR1 SNHLY and CDR2 FYNNEI. The length of the CDR3 is 16 residues. The chain's CDR3 is CASGIGSGGLLDTQYF. The DNA of the CDR3 is TGTGCCAGCGGTATTGGGTCGGGGGGGTTGTTGGATACGCAGTATTTT.

V gene TRBV2 combines with J gene TRBJ1-1, with no clear D. The CDR3 totals 15 residues. Germline CDR1 is SNHLY and CDR2 is FYNNEI. V was shortened by 1 base and J by 5 bases, with 14 bases between the two germline ends. The CDR3 coding sequence is TGTGCCAGCAGTGAAGTTCGGGTACTATCTACTGAAGCTTTCTTT. It is translated as CASSEVRVLSTEAFF.

The chain employs TRBV28 and TRBJ2-6; tentatively, D is TRBD1 (5 bases). Per the germline V gene, CDR1 is MDHEN and CDR2 is SYDVKM. This CDR3 is 18 amino acids long. With 5 bases removed from V and 2 bases from J, the gap between germline ends came to 19 bases. Here the CDR3 DNA reads TGTGCCAGCAGTACGGCCGAAGGGGTATATCCTGGGGCCAACGTCCTGACTTTC. Its translation is CASSTAEGVYPGANVLTF.

The V call is TRBV9, the J call TRBJ1-2; 7 bases are shared with TRBD1. The CDR3 is made up of 14 amino acids. Germline values: CDR1 SGDLS, CDR2 YYNGEE. The V and J ends lost 0 bases and 6 bases, in that order; junction bases with no gene match: 5. The DNA for the CDR3 is TGTGCCAGCAGCGTAGATGCAGGGGGAAATGGCTACACCTTC. It encodes CASSVDAGGNGYTF. Full variable domain (missing parts from reference TRBV9 and TRBJ1-2): DSGVTQTPKHLITATGQRVTLRCSPRSGDLSVYWYQQSLDQGLQFLIQYYNGEERAKGNILERFSAQQFPDLHSELNLSSLELGDSALYFCASSVDAGGNGYTFGSGTRLTVV.

This clone has only a few counts. The V and J genes are TRBV27 and TRBJ1-1, with 7 bases aligning to TRBD1. The CDR3 loop spans 17 amino acids. The V gene end was trimmed by 5 bases and the J gene end by 6 bases; junction bases not matched to a gene: 18. Per germline, CDR1 MNHEY and CDR2 SMNVEV (reference sequence). CDR3 sequence: CASSRGGRTGPGAEAFF. CDR3 nucleotide sequence: TGTGCCAGCAGTCGTGGGGGACGGACAGGTCCCGGCGCTGAAGCTTTCTTT.

The rearrangement uses TRBV19 and TRBJ1-3; a weak D match, TRBD1 (5 bases). This CDR3 comprises 17 residues. Deletions cut 5 bases from V and 0 bases from J, with 17 bases between. CDR1 and CDR2 from the germline V gene are LNHDA and SQIVND (reference sequence). CDR3 sequence (DNA): TGTGCCAGTAGTTTACAGCTCCGACAGCTCTCTGGAAACACCATATATTTT. Translation: CASSLQLRQLSGNTIYF.

The chain is built from TRBV11-1 and TRBJ2-3; D remains ambiguous. Germline V gene lookup returns CDR1 SGHAT and CDR2 FQDESV (reference sequence). The CDR3 covers 15 residues. V lost 5 bases and J lost 0, with 12 bases in between. This chain's CDR3 is CASSPELRSTDTQYF. CDR3 coding DNA: TGTGCCAGCAGCCCGGAACTGAGGAGCACAGATACGCAGTATTTT.

Comments on this clone: The junction shows a germline mismatch at one end, possibly a read error. J is TRBJ1-1 and V is TRBV7-9; D uncertain. Germline V lookup: CDR1 SEHNR, CDR2 FQNEAQ (reference sequence). This CDR3 has 17 amino acids. CDR3 coding DNA: TGTTCCAGCAGCTTAGCGCGGGGTATCCAGTTGAACACTGAAGCTTTCTTT. This codes for CSSSLARGIQLNTEAFF. The full variable domain, its missing parts supplied by reference TRBV7-9 and TRBJ1-1, is DTGVSQNPRHKITKRGQNVTFRCDPISEHNRLYWYRQTLGQGPEFLTYFQNEAQLEKSRLLSDRFSAERPKGSFSTLEIQRTEQGDSAMYLCSSSLARGIQLNTEAFFGQGTRLTVV.

V and J are TRBV30 and TRBJ2-3; D remains ambiguous. The V and J ends lost 2 bases and 10 bases respectively, with 7 bases between them. Germline CDR1 and CDR2: GTSNPN and SVGIG (reference sequence). CDR3 length: 10 amino acids. CDR3 nucleotide sequence: TGTGCCTGGAGTACCGAGCCGCAGTATTTT. Translating it yields CAWSTEPQYF.

The chain uses TRBV9 and TRBJ2-3, with 7 bases fitting TRBD2. V shed 4 bases, J shed 1 base, and the junction held 6 bases outside the gene matches. CDR1 is SGDLS, CDR2 YYNGEE, per germline. The CDR3 runs to 15 residues. This chain's CDR3 is CASSPVAGGTDTQYF. The CDR3 nucleotides read TGTGCCAGCAGCCCGGTAGCGGGTGGCACAGATACGCAGTATTTT. The entire variable domain, with the rest obtained from reference TRBV9 and TRBJ2-3, is as follows: DSGVTQTPKHLITATGQRVTLRCSPRSGDLSVYWYQQSLDQGLQFLIQYYNGEERAKGNILERFSAQQFPDLHSELNLSSLELGDSALYFCASSPVAGGTDTQYFGPGTRLTVL.

The chain recombines TRBV12-1 with TRBJ1-4; the table's D call TRBD1 went unverified against the DNA. TRBV12-1 is a documented pseudogene. The CDR3 is made up of 14 amino acids. The CDR3 protein is CASSSVGRNEKLFF. DNA of the CDR3: TGTGCCAGCTCCTCGGTGGGGCGGAATGAAAAACTGTTTTTT.